This TCR beta chain was captured in a study of blood T cell repertoires in COVID-19. CDR3 length: 14 residues. Trimming cost V 0 bases and J 2 bases; bases outside gene matches: 1. Per germline, CDR1 LGHDT and CDR2 YNNKEL (reference sequence). Generated by immunoSEQ multiplex PCR, the TCRdb table keeps only in-frame clones and is missing some. The sample records some 120,000 clones, over 70% being singletons. The V call is TRBV3-1 (or the pseudogene TRBV3-2), the J call TRBJ2-7; 7 bases are shared with TRBD2. The clonotype comes from a man of 80 years or more with active or convalescent COVID-19. Sequenced input: peripheral blood. The CDR3 sequence is CASSQEAGPYEQYF. The DNA of the CDR3 is TGTGCCAGCAGCCAAGAAGCGGGGCCCTACGAGCAGTACTTC.